These 18 T cell receptor beta chains were all obtained from the same sample, sequenced in a study of shared clonotypes between healthy human individuals. Libraries were prepared by immunoSEQ multiplex PCR; TCRdb keeps only in-frame clonotypes and omits some of them. Of roughly 1 million clones listed, about 80% are singletons. Source material: memory CD4+ T cells from PBMCs. The subset denotes: CD45RA-negative fraction. These TCRs come from a man younger than 35 in good health. Some clones in this sample may be carry-over from other donors' samples.

V usage is TRBV6-5 and J usage is TRBJ2-1, with 8 bases aligning to TRBD2. Germline loops: CDR1 MNHEY, CDR2 SVGAGI. The ends lost 5 bases at V and 7 bases at J; junction bases unmatched: 10. CDR3 length: 15 residues. This CDR3 is CASSRSGSTGNEQFF. For the CDR3, the DNA is TGTGCCAGCAGTCGGAGCGGGAGCACCGGGAATGAGCAGTTCTTC.

The rearrangement uses TRBV2 and TRBJ2-5; D is possibly TRBD1 (6 bases). CDR1 and CDR2 (germline): SNHLY, FYNNEI. CDR3 length equals 14 residues. V lost 4 bases, J lost 5 bases, and 14 bases lay in between. In DNA, the CDR3 is TGTGCCAGCAGTGTGCAGGGGAGAGGGGAGACCCAGTACTTC. It codes for CASSVQGRGETQYF.

The chain combines TRBV6-5 with TRBJ2-4; no reliable D call. The length of the CDR3 is 15 residues. Trimming removed 1 base from V and 0 bases from J, with 7 bases in between. Germline values: CDR1 MNHEY, CDR2 SVGAGI. The CDR3 region is CASSYLAEAKNIQYF. As DNA, the CDR3 is TGTGCCAGCAGTTACTTGGCAGAAGCCAAAAACATTCAGTACTTC.

This clone was counted at least ten times. Other DNA sequences in this specimen translate into the identical CDR3. The chain joins TRBV28 to TRBJ2-7, with D perhaps TRBD1 or TRBD2 (5 bases each). V was trimmed by 5 bases and J by 0 bases, leaving 11 bases between them. In germline, CDR1 is MDHEN, CDR2 SYDVKM. The CDR3 has 14 amino acids. CDR3 DNA: TGTGCCAGCAGTCCCGGGACGTACTCCTACGAGCAGTACTTC. It is translated as CASSPGTYSYEQYF.

This clone was seen only a few times. This chain joins TRBV7-8 and TRBJ1-1; a weak D match, TRBD1 (6 bases). The CDR3 runs 13 residues. Germline CDR1 reads SGHVS; CDR2 reads FQNEAQ. V was trimmed by 7 bases and J by 1 base, leaving 10 bases between them. The CDR3 loop is CASKAQGNTEAFF. DNA for the CDR3: TGTGCCAGCAAAGCACAGGGGAACACTGAAGCTTTCTTT.

This clone appeared a single time. The chain recombines TRBV18 with TRBJ2-7; TRBD1 is a possible D gene (6 bases). The CDR3 is made up of 15 amino acids. Looked up from germline, CDR1 is KGHSH and CDR2 is LQKENI. Trimming stripped 3 bases from V and 4 bases from J, with 16 bases between. The CDR3 here is CASSPNQGWRYEQYF. The CDR3 region has the DNA TGTGCCAGCTCACCCAACCAGGGGTGGCGGTACGAGCAGTACTTC. Full variable domain (missing parts from reference TRBV18 and TRBJ2-7): NAGVMQNPRHLVRRRGQEARLRCSPMKGHSHVYWYRQLPEEGLKFMVYLQKENIIDESGMPKERFSAEFPKEGPSILRIQQVVRGDSAAYFCASSPNQGWRYEQYFGPGTRLTVT.

This clone has just a few counts. The J gene is TRBJ1-1, the V gene TRBV7-9; TRBD1 is a possible D gene (5 bases). This CDR3 contains 12 residues. Per germline, CDR1 SEHNR and CDR2 FQNEAQ (reference sequence). V lost 7 bases to trimming and J lost 7 bases, with 13 bases between them. Written as DNA, the CDR3 is TGTGCCAGCACCATCATGAGGGGTGAAGCTTTCTTT. This sequence encodes CASTIMRGEAFF.

J is TRBJ1-2 and V is TRBV15; D remains ambiguous. The CDR3 spans 14 residues. The germline CDR1 and CDR2 sequences are LNHNV and YYDKDF (reference sequence). Trimming took off 0 bases at V and 1 base at J, with 6 bases between the two ends. In DNA, the CDR3 is TGTGCCACCAGCAGAGATGTACATAACTATGGCTACACCTTC. Protein product: CATSRDVHNYGYTF.

The chain has TRBV7-2 and TRBJ2-2; D is ambiguous. The CDR3 covers 15 residues. Germline V gene lookup returns CDR1 SGHTA and CDR2 FQGNSA. V lost 2 bases and J lost 1, with 8 bases in between. CDR3 protein: CASSLMAGNTGELFF. CDR3 sequence (DNA): TGTGCCAGCAGCTTAATGGCAGGGAACACCGGGGAGCTGTTTTTT.

The CDR3 is CASSPGTKVFEQYF. In DNA, the CDR3 is TGTGCCAGCTCACCAGGGACTAAAGTGTTCGAGCAGTACTTC. The chain carries TRBV18 and TRBJ2-7, with TRBD2 matching over 7 bases. V lost 2 bases, J lost 6 bases, and 7 bases stayed unmatched. Looked up from germline, CDR1 is KGHSH and CDR2 is LQKENI. The CDR3 runs to 14 residues.

V and J are TRBV28 and TRBJ2-6; no firm D call. Germline V gene lookup returns CDR1 MDHEN and CDR2 SYDVKM. V lost 2 bases to trimming and J lost 0 bases, with 8 bases between them. This CDR3 is 16 amino acids long. The CDR3 DNA follows: TGTGCCAGCAGTTTAGGGCAGGCCTCTGGGGCCAACGTCCTGACTTTC. Translation gives CASSLGQASGANVLTF.

The gene calls are TRBV6-1 and TRBJ1-4, with 9 bases aligning to TRBD1. V trimming: 5 bases; J trimming: 12 bases; junction bases outside the gene matches: 13. Per the germline V gene, CDR1 is MNHNS and CDR2 is SASEGT. The CDR3 is 15 residues long. CDR3 DNA: TGTGCCAGCAGTACTCTCACAGGGGGCATCGGGGAACTGTTTTTT. As protein: CASSTLTGGIGELFF.

The chain employs TRBV11-2 and TRBJ2-7; the D gene is possibly TRBD1 (5 bases). Trimming took off 3 bases at V and 6 bases at J, with 21 bases between the two ends. Germline V gene sequence: CDR1 SGHAT, CDR2 FQNNGV. The length of the CDR3 is 16 residues. The CDR3 coding sequence is TGTGCCAGCAGCTTCCGCTGGTATGATTCAGGGTCCGAGCAGTACTTC. Amino acids: CASSFRWYDSGSEQYF.

This clone came up many times. The chain has TRBV14 and TRBJ1-2, with 7 positions matching TRBD1. V shed 1 base and J 4 bases; nucleotides not matched to a gene: 3. Germline V gene lookup returns CDR1 SGHDN and CDR2 FVKESK. The CDR3 is 14 amino acids. CDR3 region: CASSQGTGLYGYTF. DNA for the CDR3: TGTGCCAGCAGCCAAGGGACAGGTCTCTATGGCTACACCTTC.

The genes are TRBV28 and TRBJ2-3; TRBD2 matches 7 bases. Per the germline V gene, CDR1 is MDHEN and CDR2 is SYDVKM. The CDR3 has 14 residues. The V and J ends lost 5 bases and 1 base, in that order; junction bases with no gene match: 3. The CDR3 nucleotides are TGTGCCAGCAGTGCGGCGGGGGGCACAGATACGCAGTATTTT. It yields the protein CASSAAGGTDTQYF.

The gene calls are TRBV2 and TRBJ2-1, with TRBD1 matching 8 bases. Trimming at V came to 8 bases and at J to 5 bases, leaving 8 bases not matched to a gene. CDR1 SNHLY and CDR2 FYNNEI come from the germline V gene. The CDR3 runs to 14 residues. Written as DNA, the CDR3 is TGTGCCAGCGGCCGGGACAGGTTTGACAATGAGCAGTTCTTC. Protein sequence: CASGRDRFDNEQFF.

The chain carries TRBV11-2 and TRBJ2-7; D is undetermined. Germline CDR1 is SGHAT and CDR2 is FQNNGV. Deletions cut 3 bases from V and 4 bases from J, with 10 bases between. This CDR3 region has 13 residues. CDR3 nucleotides: TGTGCCAGCAGCTTTGAAGCAGGTTACGAGCAGTACTTC. Translating gives CASSFEAGYEQYF.

On this clone: A much bigger clone sits one base away, suggesting this may be a read error. The V gene is TRBV7-3, the J gene TRBJ2-3, with 7 bases aligning to TRBD2. The V segment lost 5 bases and the J segment 2 bases; nucleotides outside the gene matches: 1. CDR1 is SGHTA and CDR2 is FQGTGA in the germline V gene. The CDR3 consists of 13 residues. As DNA, the CDR3 is TGTGCCAGCAGCGCGGGAGCCACAGATACGCAGTATTTT. Translating gives CASSAGATDTQYF.